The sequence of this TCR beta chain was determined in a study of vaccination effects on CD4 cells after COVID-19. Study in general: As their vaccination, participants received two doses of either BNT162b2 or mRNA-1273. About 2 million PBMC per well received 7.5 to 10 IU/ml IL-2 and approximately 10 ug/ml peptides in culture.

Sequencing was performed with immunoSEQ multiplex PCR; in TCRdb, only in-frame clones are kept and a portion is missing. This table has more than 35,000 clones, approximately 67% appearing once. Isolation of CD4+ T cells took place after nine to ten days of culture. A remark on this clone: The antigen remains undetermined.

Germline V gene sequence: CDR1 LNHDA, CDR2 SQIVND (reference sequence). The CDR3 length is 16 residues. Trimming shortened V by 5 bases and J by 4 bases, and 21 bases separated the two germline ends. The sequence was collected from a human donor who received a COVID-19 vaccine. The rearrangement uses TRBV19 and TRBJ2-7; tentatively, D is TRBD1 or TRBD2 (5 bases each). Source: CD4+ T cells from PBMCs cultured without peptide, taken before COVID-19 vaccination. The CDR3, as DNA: TGTGCCAGTAGTCCCTCTGGGACGTTCCCTAATTACGAGCAGTACTTC. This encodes CASSPSGTFPNYEQYF.